These 10 T cell receptor beta chains were all obtained from the same sample, sequenced in a study of graft-versus-host responses after intestinal transplantation. Graft tissue was processed to release intraepithelial and lamina propria lymphocytes. Profiling relied on immunoSEQ multiplex PCR, and the TCRdb table lists in-frame clones only, not all of them. This sample has about 9,600 clones, with over 70% found just once. The material sequenced was ileum tissue, taken less than 480 days after intestinal transplantation. These receptors came from a human patient who received an intestinal transplant, so some T cells may come from the graft donor.

The chain has TRBV29-1 and TRBJ2-3; 7 nucleotides agree with TRBD2. CDR3 length equals 15 residues. Germline assignment: CDR1 SQVTM and CDR2 ANQGSEA. V trimming: 3 bases; J trimming: 2 bases; junction bases outside the gene matches: 8. The CDR3 DNA sequence: TGCAGCGTTGATTTGGCGGGGGTAATCACAGATACGCAGTATTTT. This translates into CSVDLAGVITDTQYF.

This clone was counted only a few times. The chain combines TRBV13 with TRBJ2-4, with a tentative D call TRBD2 (7 bases). Trimming stripped 4 bases from V and 6 bases from J, with 13 bases between. CDR3 length: 14 residues. Germline V gene lookup returns CDR1 PRHDT and CDR2 FYEKMQ (reference sequence). The CDR3 loop reads CASSSGGLGNIQYF. CDR3 nucleotide sequence: TGTGCCAGCAGCTCGGGGGGCCTGGGAAACATTCAGTACTTC.

J is TRBJ2-1 and V is TRBV27, with TRBD2 identical over 7 bases. The CDR3 extends over 16 amino acids. Germline CDR1 is MNHEY and CDR2 is SMNVEV (reference sequence). J was trimmed by 0 bases and V by 7 bases; bases with no gene match: 9. The CDR3 loop is CASMILAASSYNEQFF. In DNA form, the CDR3 reads TGTGCCAGCATGATCCTAGCGGCTAGCTCCTACAATGAGCAGTTCTTC.

The genes are TRBV12-5 and TRBJ2-7; maybe TRBD1 (5 bases). CDR1 and CDR2 (germline): LGHNT, FRNRAP. V was trimmed by 0 bases and J by 0 bases, leaving 12 bases between them. The CDR3 length is 16 residues. The CDR3 spells CASGLVKTGLSYEQYF. The DNA of the CDR3 is TGTGCTAGTGGTTTGGTCAAAACAGGCCTCTCCTACGAGCAGTACTTC.

In its sample, this clone was seen a few times. The CDR3 nucleotides are TGTGCCAGTAGTACACCCTTGACAGGGGACGAAAAACTGTTTTTT. It is translated as CASSTPLTGDEKLFF. The gene calls are TRBV19 and TRBJ1-4, with TRBD1 matching 8 bases. The CDR3 spans 15 residues. In germline, CDR1 is LNHDA, CDR2 SQIVND (reference sequence). V lost 4 bases, J lost 8 bases, and 9 bases stayed unmatched.

V gene TRBV28 combines with J gene TRBJ2-7; D may be TRBD1 (5 bases). The CDR3 consists of 13 residues. Germline lookup yields CDR1 MDHEN and CDR2 SYDVKM. V gave up 10 bases and J gave up 4 bases, with 17 bases separating them. CDR3 DNA sequence: TGTGCCATCAGATCAGGGAATTCGTACGAGCAGTACTTC. It codes for CAIRSGNSYEQYF. The full variable domain, in which reference TRBV28 and TRBJ2-7 provide the parts outside the CDR3, is DVKVTQSSRYLVKRTGEKVFLECVQDMDHENMFWYRQDPGLGLRLIYFSYDVKMKEKGDIPEGYSVSREKKERFSLILESASTNQTSMYLCAIRSGNSYEQYFGPGTRLTVT.

This rearrangement joins TRBV5-1 to TRBJ2-5; 9 positions match TRBD2. CDR3 size: 15 residues. Germline loops: CDR1 SGHRS, CDR2 YFSETQ. The trim removed 0 bases at V and 5 bases at J, leaving 5 bases unmatched. The CDR3 sequence: CASSLVIAGDETQYF. For the CDR3, the DNA is TGCGCCAGCAGCTTGGTTATAGCGGGGGATGAGACCCAGTACTTC.

The rearrangement links TRBV25-1 to TRBJ2-1; D is unclear. The CDR3 has 17 amino acids. Deletions cut 6 bases from V and 1 base from J, with 19 bases between. Per germline, CDR1 MGHDK and CDR2 SYGVNS. Written as DNA, the CDR3 is TGTGCCAGCAGCCTCACGTGGGTCGAATGGTCCTACAATGAGCAGTTCTTC. Translation gives CASSLTWVEWSYNEQFF.

The rearrangement joins TRBV11-2 to TRBJ2-5; unclear D gene. V dropped 1 base and J dropped 3 bases, with 6 bases sitting between them. CDR3 length: 13 residues. The germline gives CDR1 SGHAT, CDR2 FQNNGV. The CDR3 nucleotides are TGTGCCAGCAGCTTAGGTGGCAAAGAGACCCAGTACTTC. Translating it yields CASSLGGKETQYF.

This chain uses TRBV7-2 with TRBJ1-3; no clear D. Germline V CDR1 and CDR2: SGHTA, FQGNSA. The CDR3 totals 14 residues. Trimming cost V 5 bases and J 6 bases, with 14 bases left between them. This CDR3 is CASSRLREKNTIYF. CDR3 sequence (DNA): TGTGCCAGCAGCCGGCTGAGGGAAAAAAACACCATATATTTT.